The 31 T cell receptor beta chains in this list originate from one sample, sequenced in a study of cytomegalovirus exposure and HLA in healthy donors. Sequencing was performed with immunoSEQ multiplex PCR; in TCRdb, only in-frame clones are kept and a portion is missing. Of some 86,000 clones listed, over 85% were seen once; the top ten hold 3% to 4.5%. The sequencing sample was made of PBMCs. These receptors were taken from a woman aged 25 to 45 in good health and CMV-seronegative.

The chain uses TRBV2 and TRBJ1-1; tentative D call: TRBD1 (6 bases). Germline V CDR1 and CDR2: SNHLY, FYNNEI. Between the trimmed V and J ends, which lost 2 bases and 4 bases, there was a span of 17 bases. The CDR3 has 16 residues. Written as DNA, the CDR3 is TGTGCCAGCAGTGAAACCTTCAGAACAGGGCCCACTGAAGCTTTCTTT. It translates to CASSETFRTGPTEAFF. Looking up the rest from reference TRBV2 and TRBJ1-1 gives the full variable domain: EPEVTQTPSHQVTQMGQEVILRCVPISNHLYFYWYRQILGQKVEFLVSFYNNEISEKSEIFDDQFSVERPDGSNFTLKIRSTKLEDSAMYFCASSETFRTGPTEAFFGQGTRLTVV.

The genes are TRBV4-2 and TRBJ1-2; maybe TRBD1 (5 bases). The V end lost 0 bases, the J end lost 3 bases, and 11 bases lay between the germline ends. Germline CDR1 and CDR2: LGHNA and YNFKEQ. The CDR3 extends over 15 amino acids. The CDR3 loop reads CASSQETAIDYGYTF. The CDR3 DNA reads TGTGCCAGCAGCCAAGAGACAGCCATCGACTATGGCTACACCTTC.

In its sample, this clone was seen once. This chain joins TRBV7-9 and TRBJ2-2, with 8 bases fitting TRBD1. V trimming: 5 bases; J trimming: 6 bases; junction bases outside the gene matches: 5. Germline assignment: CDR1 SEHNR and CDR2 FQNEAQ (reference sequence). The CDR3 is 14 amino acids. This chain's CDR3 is CASSPGQGAGELFF. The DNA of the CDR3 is TGTGCCAGCAGCCCCGGACAGGGTGCCGGGGAGCTGTTTTTT.

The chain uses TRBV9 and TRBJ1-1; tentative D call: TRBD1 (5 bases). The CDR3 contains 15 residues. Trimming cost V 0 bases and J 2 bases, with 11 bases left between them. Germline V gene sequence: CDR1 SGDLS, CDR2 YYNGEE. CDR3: CASSVDPGSNTEAFF. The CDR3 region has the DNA TGTGCCAGCAGCGTAGATCCAGGGTCCAACACTGAAGCTTTCTTT.

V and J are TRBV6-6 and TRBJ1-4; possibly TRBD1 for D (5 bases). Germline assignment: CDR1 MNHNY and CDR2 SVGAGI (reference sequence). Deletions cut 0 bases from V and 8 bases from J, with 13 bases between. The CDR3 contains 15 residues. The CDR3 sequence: CASSYSNGGGEKLFF. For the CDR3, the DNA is TGTGCCAGCAGTTACTCGAATGGTGGGGGGGAAAAACTGTTTTTT.

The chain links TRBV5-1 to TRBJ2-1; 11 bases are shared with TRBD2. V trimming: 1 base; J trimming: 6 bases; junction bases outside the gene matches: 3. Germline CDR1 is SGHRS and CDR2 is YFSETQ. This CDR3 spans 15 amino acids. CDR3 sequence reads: CASSLTSGRPNEQFF. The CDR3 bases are TGCGCCAGCAGCTTGACTAGCGGGAGACCCAATGAGCAGTTCTTC. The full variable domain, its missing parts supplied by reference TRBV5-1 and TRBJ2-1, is KAGVTQTPRYLIKTRGQQVTLSCSPISGHRSVSWYQQTPGQGLQFLFEYFSETQRNKGNFPGRFSGRQFSNSRSEMNVSTLELGDSALYLCASSLTSGRPNEQFFGPGTRLTVL.

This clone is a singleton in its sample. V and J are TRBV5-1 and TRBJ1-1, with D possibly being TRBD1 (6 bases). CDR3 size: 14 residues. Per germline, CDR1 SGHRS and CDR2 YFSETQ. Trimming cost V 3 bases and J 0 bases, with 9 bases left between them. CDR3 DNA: TGCGCCAGCAGCTACAGGGTGATGAACACTGAAGCTTTCTTT. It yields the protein CASSYRVMNTEAFF.

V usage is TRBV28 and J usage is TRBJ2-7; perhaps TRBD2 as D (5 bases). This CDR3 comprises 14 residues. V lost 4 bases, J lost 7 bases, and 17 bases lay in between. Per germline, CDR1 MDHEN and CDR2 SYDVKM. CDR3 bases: TGTGCCAGCAGTTCTCCTAGTAGTTCGGGGGAGCAGTACTTC. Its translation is CASSSPSSSGEQYF. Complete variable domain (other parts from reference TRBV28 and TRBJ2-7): DVKVTQSSRYLVKRTGEKVFLECVQDMDHENMFWYRQDPGLGLRLIYFSYDVKMKEKGDIPEGYSVSREKKERFSLILESASTNQTSMYLCASSSPSSSGEQYFGPGTRLTVT.

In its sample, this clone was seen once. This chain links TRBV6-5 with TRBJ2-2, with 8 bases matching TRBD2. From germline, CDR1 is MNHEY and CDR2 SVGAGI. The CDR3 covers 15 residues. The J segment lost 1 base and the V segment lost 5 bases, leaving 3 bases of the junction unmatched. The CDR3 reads CASSGLAENTGELFF. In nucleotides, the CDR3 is TGTGCCAGCAGTGGACTAGCCGAGAACACCGGGGAGCTGTTTTTT.

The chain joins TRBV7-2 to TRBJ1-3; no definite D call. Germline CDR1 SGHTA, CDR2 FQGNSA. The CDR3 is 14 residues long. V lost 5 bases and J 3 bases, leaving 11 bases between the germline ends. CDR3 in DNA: TGTGCCAGCAGCCCGGAGGTGGGTGGAAACACCATATATTTT. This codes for CASSPEVGGNTIYF.

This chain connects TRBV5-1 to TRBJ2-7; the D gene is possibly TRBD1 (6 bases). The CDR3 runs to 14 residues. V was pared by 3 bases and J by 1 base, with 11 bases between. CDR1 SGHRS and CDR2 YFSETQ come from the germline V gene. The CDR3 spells CASSYLQGSYEQYF. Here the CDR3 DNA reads TGCGCCAGCAGCTACCTACAGGGTTCCTACGAGCAGTACTTC.

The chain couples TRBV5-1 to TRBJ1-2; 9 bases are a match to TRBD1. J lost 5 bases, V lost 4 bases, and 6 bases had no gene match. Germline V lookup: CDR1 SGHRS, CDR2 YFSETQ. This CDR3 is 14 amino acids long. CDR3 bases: TGCGCCAGCAGCACTGCGGGACAGGGATATGGCTACACCTTC. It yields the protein CASSTAGQGYGYTF.

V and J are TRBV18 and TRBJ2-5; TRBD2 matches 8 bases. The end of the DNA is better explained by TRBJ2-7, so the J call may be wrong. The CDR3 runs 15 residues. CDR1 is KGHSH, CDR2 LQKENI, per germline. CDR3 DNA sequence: TGTGCCAGCTCACCCGCTGGTAGCGGGGTCTACGAGCAGTACTTC. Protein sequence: CASSPAGSGVYEQYF.

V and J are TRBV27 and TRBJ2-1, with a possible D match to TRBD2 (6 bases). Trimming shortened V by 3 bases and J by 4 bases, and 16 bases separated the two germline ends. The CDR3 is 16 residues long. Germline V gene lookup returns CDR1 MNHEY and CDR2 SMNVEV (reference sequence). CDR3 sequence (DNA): TGTGCCAGCAGTTTTTGGCGGGGAGTAGGGTACAATGAGCAGTTCTTC. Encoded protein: CASSFWRGVGYNEQFF.

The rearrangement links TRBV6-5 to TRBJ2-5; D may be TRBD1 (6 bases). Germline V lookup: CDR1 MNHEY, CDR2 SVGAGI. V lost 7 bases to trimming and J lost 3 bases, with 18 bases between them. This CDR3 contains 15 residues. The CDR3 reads CASTTVRGVEETQYF. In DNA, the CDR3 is TGTGCCAGCACCACCGTCAGGGGTGTTGAAGAGACCCAGTACTTC.

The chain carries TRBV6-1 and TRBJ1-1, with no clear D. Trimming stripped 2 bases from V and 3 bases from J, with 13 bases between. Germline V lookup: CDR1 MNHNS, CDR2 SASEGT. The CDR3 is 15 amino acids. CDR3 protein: CASSERFEAYTEAFF. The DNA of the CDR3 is TGTGCCAGCAGTGAACGGTTTGAGGCTTACACTGAAGCTTTCTTT.

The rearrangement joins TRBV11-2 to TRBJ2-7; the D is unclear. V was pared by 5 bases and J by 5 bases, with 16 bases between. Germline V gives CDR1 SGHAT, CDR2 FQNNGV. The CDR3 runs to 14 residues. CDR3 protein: CASSLGLLVDEQYF. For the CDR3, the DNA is TGTGCCAGCAGCCTCGGTCTGCTCGTGGACGAGCAGTACTTC. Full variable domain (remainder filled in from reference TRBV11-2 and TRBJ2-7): EAGVAQSPRYKIIEKRQSVAFWCNPISGHATLYWYQQILGQGPKLLIQFQNNGVVDDSQLPKDRFSAERLKGVDSTLKIQPAKLEDSAVYLCASSLGLLVDEQYFGPGTRLTVT.

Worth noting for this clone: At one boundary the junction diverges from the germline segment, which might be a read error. CDR3 loop: CASSTGLAYNEQFF. As DNA, the CDR3 is TGTGCTAGCAGCACGGGACTAGCGTACAATGAGCAGTTCTTC. The chain recombines TRBV7-7 with TRBJ2-1; 10 nucleotides line up with TRBD2. The CDR3 has 14 amino acids. Germline CDR1 is SSHAT and CDR2 is FNYEAQ (reference sequence).

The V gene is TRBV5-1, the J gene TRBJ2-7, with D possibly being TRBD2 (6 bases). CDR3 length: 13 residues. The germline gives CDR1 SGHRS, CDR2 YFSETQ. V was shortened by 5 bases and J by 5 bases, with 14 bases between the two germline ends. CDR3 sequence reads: CASRVGGSNEQYF. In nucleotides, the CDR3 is TGCGCCAGCAGGGTCGGGGGATCCAACGAGCAGTACTTC.

CDR3 DNA sequence: TGCGCCAGCAGCCTTTTTAGAGCGGGCCAGGGAACAGATACGCAGTATTTT. Translating it yields CASSLFRAGQGTDTQYF. The rearrangement links TRBV5-1 to TRBJ2-3; possibly TRBD2 for D (6 bases). Trimming left V 4 bases short and J 3 bases short, with 21 bases between. CDR3 length: 17 amino acids. CDR1 is SGHRS and CDR2 is YFSETQ in the germline V gene.

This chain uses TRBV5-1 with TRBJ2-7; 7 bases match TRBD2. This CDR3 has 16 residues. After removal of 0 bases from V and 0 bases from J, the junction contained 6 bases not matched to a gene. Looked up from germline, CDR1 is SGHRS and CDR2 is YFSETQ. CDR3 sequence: CASSLGASGLSYEQYF. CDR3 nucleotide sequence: TGCGCCAGCAGCTTGGGCGCTAGCGGCCTCTCCTACGAGCAGTACTTC.

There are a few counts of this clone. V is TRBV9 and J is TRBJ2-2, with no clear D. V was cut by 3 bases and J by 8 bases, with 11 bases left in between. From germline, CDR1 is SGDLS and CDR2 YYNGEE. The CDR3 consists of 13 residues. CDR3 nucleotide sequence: TGTGCCAGCAGCGCACGACATGAAGGGGAGCTGTTTTTT. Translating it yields CASSARHEGELFF.

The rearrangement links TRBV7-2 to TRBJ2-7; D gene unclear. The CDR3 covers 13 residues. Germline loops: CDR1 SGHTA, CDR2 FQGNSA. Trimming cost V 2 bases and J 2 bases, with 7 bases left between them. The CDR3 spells CASSLSKTYEQYF. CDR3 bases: TGTGCCAGCAGCTTAAGCAAGACCTACGAGCAGTACTTC.

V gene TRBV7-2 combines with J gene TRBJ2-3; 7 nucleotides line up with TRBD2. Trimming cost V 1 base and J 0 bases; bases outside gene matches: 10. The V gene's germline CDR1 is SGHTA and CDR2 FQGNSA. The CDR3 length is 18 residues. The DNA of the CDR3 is TGTGCCAGCAGCTTAGAGAGGCTAGCGGACCCGAGCACAGATACGCAGTATTTT. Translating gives CASSLERLADPSTDTQYF.

The CDR3 region is CASSTGLEVQPQHF. For the CDR3, the DNA is TGTGCCAGCAGTACAGGGTTAGAAGTTCAGCCCCAGCATTTT. The chain recombines TRBV7-2 with TRBJ1-5; D perhaps matches TRBD1 (6 bases). This CDR3 is built from 14 residues. V gave up 6 bases and J gave up 6 bases, with 15 bases separating them. From germline, CDR1 is SGHTA and CDR2 FQGNSA.

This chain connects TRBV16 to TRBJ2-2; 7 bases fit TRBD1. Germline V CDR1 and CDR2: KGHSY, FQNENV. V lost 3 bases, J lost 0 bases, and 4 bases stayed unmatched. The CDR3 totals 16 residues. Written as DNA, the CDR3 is TGTGCCAGCAGCCAGTTAGGGACAGCGAACACCGGGGAGCTGTTTTTT. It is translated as CASSQLGTANTGELFF. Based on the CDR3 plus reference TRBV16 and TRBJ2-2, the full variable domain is GEEVAQTPKHLVRGEGQKAKLYCAPIKGHSYVFWYQQVLKNEFKFLISFQNENVFDETGMPKERFSAKCLPNSPCSLEIQATKLEDSAVYFCASSQLGTANTGELFFGEGSRLTVL.

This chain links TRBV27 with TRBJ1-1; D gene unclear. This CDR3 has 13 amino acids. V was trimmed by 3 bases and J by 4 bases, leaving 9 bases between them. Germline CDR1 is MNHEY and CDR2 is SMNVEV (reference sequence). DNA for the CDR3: TGTGCCAGCAGTTTGGCGGGTCCCACTGAAGCTTTCTTT. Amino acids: CASSLAGPTEAFF.

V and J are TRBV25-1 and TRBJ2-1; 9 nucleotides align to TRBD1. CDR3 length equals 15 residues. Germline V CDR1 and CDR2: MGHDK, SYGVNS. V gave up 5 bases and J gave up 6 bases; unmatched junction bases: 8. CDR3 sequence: CASSQGKTGGNEQFF. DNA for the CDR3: TGTGCCAGCAGTCAAGGGAAGACAGGGGGCAATGAGCAGTTCTTC.

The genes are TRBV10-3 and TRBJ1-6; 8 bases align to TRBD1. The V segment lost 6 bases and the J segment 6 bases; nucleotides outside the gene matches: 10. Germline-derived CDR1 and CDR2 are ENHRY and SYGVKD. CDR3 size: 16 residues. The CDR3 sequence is CAISHGTGEGNSPLHF. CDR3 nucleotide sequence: TGTGCCATCAGCCACGGGACAGGAGAGGGTAATTCACCCCTCCACTTT.

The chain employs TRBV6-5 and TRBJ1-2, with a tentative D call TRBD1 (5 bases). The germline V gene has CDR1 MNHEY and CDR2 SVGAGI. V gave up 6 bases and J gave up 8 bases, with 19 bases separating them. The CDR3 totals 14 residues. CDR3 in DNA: TGTGCCAGCAGGAAGACAGTGACCCAGGGAGGCTACACCTTC. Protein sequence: CASRKTVTQGGYTF.

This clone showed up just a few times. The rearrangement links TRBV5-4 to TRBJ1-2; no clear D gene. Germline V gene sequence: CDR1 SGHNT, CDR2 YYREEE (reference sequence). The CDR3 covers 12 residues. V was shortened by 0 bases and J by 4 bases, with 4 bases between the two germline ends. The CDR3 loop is CASSLDSYGYTF. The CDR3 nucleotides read TGTGCCAGCAGCTTGGACAGCTATGGCTACACCTTC.